Below, one T cell receptor beta chain is given with its context. As yet, its antigen is unknown. The data are from a study of T cell responses to AZD1222 COVID-19 vaccine. The study, taken as a whole, reports: Repertoires were obtained solely post-peak T cell response. Clonal diversity may have been underestimated in mostly white British donors. In the spike-specific TCR repertoire, nearly half reportedly target unmutated variant regions.

Repertoires were generated with immunoSEQ multiplex PCR, while TCRdb's copy carries only in-frame clones and drops some. The sample shows about 84,000 clones, 70% to 90% of them seen only once. Trimming at V came to 7 bases and at J to 7 bases, leaving 8 bases not matched to a gene. The CDR3 has 13 amino acids. Germline CDR1 and CDR2: SEHNR and FQNEAQ (reference sequence). V and J are TRBV7-9 and TRBJ2-7; 9 nucleotides agree with TRBD1. Sequencing was performed on peripheral blood, taken on day 0 of AZD1222 vaccination. This TCR came from an adult in good health. CDR3 DNA sequence: TGTGCCAGCACGGGACAGGGATTCGGTGAGCAGTACTTC. It codes for CASTGQGFGEQYF.